This T cell receptor (beta chain) was identified during a study of cytomegalovirus exposure and HLA in healthy donors. It was with 60 Vbeta and 13 Jbeta primers that the PCR ran. Using immunoSEQ multiplex PCR, the repertoire was profiled, and TCRdb retains in-frame clones only, with some absent. The repertoire holds about 270,000 clones, with around two thirds as singletons. The CDR3 contains 15 residues. Germline V gene sequence: CDR1 SGHNT, CDR2 YYREEE (reference sequence). The origin of this receptor is a female donor in good health and CMV-seronegative. The J gene is TRBJ2-5, the V gene TRBV5-4; 11 nucleotides agree with TRBD2. The end of the DNA fits TRBJ2-7 better, so the J call may be wrong. Sequenced: PBMCs. CDR3 nucleotide sequence: TGTGCCAGCAGCTTGTTAGCGGGAGGGGGATACGAGCAGTACTTC. Translated, it gives CASSLLAGGGYEQYF.